This note documents a single TCR beta chain sequence. Its antigen is currently unknown. MiXCR, applied by TCRdb to the RT-PCR reads, yields one record per CDR3 protein. The repertoire holds some 800,000 distinct CDR3 sequences, with about 20% as singletons. The sample is drawn from a study of response to subunit inactivated influenza vaccine. Regarding the study as a whole: Authors suggested each seasonal influenza vaccination recruits few new T cells.

This clonotype originated in a man aged 50 to 59 who received an inactivated influenza vaccine. This material consisted of PBMCs from blood, taken approximately 5 days after vaccination.

This CDR3 reads CASSLARTGFYEQYF. DNA of the CDR3: TGTGCCAGCAGCTTAGCACGGACAGGGTTTTACGAGCAGTACTTC. The chain joins TRBV7-2 to TRBJ2-7; 8 positions match TRBD1. Germline V gene lookup returns CDR1 SGHTA and CDR2 FQGNSA. V shed 0 bases, J shed 4 bases, and the junction held 5 bases outside the gene matches. This CDR3 spans 15 amino acids. Full variable domain (outside the CDR3, taken from reference TRBV7-2 and TRBJ2-7): GAGVSQSPSNKVTEKGKDVELRCDPISGHTALYWYRQSLGQGLEFLIYFQGNSAPDKSGLPSDRFSAERTGGSVSTLTIQRTQQEDSAVYLCASSLARTGFYEQYFGPGTRLTVT.